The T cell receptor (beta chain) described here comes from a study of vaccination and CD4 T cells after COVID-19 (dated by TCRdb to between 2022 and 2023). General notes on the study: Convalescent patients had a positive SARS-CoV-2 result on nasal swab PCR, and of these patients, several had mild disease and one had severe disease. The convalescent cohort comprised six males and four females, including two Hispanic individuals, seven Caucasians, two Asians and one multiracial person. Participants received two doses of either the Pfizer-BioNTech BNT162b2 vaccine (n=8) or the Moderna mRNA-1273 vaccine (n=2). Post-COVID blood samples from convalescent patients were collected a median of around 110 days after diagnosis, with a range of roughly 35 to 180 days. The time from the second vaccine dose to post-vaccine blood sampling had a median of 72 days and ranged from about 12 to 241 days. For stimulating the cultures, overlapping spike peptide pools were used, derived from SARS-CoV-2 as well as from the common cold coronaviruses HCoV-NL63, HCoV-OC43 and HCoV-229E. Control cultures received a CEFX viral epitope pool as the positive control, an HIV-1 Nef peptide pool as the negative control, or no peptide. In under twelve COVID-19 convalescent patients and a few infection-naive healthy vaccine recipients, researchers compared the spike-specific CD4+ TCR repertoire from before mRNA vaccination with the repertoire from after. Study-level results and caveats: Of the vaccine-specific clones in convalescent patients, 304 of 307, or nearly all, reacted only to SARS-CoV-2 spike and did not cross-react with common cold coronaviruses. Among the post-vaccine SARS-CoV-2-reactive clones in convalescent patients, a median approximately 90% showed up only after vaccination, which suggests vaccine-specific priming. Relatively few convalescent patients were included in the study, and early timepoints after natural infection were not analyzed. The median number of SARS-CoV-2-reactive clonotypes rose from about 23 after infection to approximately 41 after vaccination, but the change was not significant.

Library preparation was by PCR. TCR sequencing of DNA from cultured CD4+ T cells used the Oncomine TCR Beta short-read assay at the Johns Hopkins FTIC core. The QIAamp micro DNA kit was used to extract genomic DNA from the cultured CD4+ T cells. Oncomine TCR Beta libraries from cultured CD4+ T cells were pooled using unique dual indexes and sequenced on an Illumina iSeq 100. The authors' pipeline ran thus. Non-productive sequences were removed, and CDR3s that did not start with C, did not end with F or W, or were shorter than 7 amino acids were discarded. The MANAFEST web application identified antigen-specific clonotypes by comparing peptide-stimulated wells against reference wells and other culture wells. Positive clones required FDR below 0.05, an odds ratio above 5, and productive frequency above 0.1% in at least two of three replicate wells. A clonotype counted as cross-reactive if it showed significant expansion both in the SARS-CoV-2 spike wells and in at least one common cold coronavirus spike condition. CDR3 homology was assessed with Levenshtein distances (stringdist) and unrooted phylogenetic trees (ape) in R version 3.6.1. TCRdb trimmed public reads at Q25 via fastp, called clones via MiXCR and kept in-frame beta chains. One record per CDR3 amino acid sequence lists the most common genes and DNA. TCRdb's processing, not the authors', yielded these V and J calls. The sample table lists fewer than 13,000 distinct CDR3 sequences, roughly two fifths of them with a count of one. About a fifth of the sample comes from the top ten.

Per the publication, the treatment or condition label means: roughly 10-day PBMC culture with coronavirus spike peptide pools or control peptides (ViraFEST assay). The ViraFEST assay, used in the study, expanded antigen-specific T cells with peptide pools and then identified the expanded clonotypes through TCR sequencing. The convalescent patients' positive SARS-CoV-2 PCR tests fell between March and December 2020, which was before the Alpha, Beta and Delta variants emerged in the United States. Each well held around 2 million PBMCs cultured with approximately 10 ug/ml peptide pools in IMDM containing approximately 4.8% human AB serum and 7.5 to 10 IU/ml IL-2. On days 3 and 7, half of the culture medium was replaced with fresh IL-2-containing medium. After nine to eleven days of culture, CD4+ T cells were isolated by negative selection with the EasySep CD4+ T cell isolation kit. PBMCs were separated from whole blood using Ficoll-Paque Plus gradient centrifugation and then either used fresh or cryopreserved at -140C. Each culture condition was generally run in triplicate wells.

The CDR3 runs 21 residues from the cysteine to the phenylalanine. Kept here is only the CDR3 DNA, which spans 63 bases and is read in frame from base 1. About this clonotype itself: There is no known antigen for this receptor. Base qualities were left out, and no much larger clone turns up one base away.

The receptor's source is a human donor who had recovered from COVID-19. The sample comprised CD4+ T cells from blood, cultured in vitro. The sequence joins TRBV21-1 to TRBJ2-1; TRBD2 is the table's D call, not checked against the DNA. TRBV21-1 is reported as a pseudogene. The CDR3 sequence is CASSKADTASDKGPSYNEQFF. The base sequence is TGTGCCAGCAGCAAAGCCGACACGGCTAGCGATAAGGGTCCGTCCTACAATGAGCAGTTCTTC.